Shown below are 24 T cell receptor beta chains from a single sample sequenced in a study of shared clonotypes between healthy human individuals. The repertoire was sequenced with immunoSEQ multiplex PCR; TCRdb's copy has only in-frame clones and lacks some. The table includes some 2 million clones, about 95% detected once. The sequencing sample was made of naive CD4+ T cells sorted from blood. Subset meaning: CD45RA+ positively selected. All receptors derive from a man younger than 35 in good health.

The CDR3: CASSLGGQGTTNEKLFF. The CDR3 region has the DNA TGTGCCAGCAGCTTGGGCGGGCAGGGGACAACTAATGAAAAACTGTTTTTT. V is TRBV5-4 and J is TRBJ1-4, with a possible D match to TRBD1 (6 bases). Per the germline V gene, CDR1 is SGHNT and CDR2 is YYREEE (reference sequence). The CDR3 has 17 residues. Deletions cut 0 bases from V and 0 bases from J, with 12 bases between.

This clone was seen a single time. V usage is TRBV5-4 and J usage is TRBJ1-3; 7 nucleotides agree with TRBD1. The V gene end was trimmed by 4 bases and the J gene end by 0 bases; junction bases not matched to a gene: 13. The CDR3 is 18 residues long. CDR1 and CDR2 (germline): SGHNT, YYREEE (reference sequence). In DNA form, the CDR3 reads TGTGCCAGCAGCCCAGCCCCAGGACAGGCAATCTCTGGAAACACCATATATTTT. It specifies CASSPAPGQAISGNTIYF.

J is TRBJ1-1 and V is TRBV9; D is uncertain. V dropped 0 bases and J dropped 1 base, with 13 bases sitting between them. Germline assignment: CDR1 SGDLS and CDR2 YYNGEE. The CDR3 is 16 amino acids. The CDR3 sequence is CASSVGPGRPNTEAFF. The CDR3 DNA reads TGTGCCAGCAGCGTAGGGCCTGGAAGACCGAACACTGAAGCTTTCTTT.

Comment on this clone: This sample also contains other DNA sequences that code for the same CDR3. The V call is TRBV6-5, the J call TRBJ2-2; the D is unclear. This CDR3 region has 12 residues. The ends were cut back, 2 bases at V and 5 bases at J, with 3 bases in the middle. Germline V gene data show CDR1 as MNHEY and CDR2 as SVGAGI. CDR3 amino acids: CASSYLTGELFF. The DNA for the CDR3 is TGTGCCAGCAGTTACCTTACCGGGGAGCTGTTTTTT.

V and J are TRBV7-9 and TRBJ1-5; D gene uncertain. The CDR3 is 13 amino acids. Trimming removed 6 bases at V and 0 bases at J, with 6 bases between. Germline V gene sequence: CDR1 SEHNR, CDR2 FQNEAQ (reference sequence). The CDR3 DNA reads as TGTGCCAGCAGGAACTTTAGCAATCAGCCCCAGCATTTT. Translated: CASRNFSNQPQHF.

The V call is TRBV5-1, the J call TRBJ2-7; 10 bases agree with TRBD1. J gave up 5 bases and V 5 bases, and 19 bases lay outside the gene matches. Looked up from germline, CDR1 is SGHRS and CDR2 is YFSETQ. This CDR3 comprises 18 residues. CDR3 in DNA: TGCGCCAGCAGGGGTGGGACAGGGGAAAAATACTCTCTCCACGAGCAGTACTTC. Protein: CASRGGTGEKYSLHEQYF.

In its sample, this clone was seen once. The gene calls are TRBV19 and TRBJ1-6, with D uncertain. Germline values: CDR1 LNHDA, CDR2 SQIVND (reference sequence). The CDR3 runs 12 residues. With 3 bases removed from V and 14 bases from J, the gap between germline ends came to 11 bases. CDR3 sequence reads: CASSIEGSALHF. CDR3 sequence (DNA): TGTGCCAGTAGTATTGAGGGATCGGCCCTCCACTTT.

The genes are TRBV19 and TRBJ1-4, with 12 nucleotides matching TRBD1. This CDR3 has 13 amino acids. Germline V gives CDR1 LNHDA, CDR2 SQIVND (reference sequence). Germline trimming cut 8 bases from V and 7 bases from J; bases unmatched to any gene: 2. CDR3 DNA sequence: TGTGCCAGTTCGGGACAGGGGGCTGAAAAACTGTTTTTT. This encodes CASSGQGAEKLFF.

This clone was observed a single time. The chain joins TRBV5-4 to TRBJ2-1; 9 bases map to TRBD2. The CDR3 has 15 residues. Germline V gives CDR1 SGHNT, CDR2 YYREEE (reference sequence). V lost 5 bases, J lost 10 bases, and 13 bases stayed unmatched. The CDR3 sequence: CASRAGLAGWEEQFF. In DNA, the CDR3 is TGTGCCAGCAGAGCGGGACTAGCAGGGTGGGAGGAGCAGTTCTTC.

The CDR3 is CASSEYRGLAFF. In DNA, the CDR3 is TGTGCCAGCAGTGAATACAGGGGTTTGGCTTTCTTT. The rearrangement links TRBV2 to TRBJ1-1; 7 positions match TRBD1. The germline CDR1 and CDR2 sequences are SNHLY and FYNNEI. The CDR3 loop spans 12 amino acids. With V trimmed by 2 bases and J by 11 bases, 5 bases remained unmatched.

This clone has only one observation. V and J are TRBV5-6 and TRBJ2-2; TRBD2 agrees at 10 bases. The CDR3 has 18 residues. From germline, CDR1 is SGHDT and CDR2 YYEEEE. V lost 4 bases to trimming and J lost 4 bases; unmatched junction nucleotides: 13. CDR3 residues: CASSPPLAGATGTGELFF. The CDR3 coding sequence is TGTGCCAGCAGCCCACCTCTAGCGGGGGCCACTGGCACCGGGGAGCTGTTTTTT.

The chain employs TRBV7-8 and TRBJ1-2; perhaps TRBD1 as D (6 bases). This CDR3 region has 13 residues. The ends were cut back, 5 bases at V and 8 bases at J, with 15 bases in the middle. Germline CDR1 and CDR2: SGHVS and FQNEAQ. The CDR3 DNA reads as TGTGCCAGCAGCCAACAGGGTAATCGAGGCTACACCTTC. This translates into CASSQQGNRGYTF.

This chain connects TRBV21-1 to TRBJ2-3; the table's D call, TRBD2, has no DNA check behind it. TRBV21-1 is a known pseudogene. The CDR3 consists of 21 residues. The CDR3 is CASSKGLRGSSGRWGTDTQYF. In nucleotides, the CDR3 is TGTGCCAGCAGCAAAGGCCTAAGAGGATCCAGCGGGAGGTGGGGCACAGATACGCAGTATTTT.

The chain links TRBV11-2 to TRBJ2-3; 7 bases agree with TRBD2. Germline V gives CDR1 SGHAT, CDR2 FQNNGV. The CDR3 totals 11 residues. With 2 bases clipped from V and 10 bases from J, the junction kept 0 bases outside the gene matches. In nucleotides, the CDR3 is TGTGCCAGCAGCTTAACTAGCGCGCAGTATTTT. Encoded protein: CASSLTSAQYF.

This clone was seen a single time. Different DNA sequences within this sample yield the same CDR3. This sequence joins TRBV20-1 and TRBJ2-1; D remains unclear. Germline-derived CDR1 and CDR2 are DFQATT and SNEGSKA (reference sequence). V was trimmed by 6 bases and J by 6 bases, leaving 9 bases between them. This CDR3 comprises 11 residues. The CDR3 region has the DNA TGCAGTGCCTCCTCGAGCAATGAGCAGTTCTTC. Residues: CSASSSNEQFF.

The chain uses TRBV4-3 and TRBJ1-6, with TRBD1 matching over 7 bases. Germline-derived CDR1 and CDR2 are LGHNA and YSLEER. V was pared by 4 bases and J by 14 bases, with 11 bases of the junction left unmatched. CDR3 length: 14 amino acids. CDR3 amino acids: CASSPDRSVGALHF. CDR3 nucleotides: TGCGCCAGCAGCCCGGACAGGAGTGTGGGGGCCCTCCACTTT.

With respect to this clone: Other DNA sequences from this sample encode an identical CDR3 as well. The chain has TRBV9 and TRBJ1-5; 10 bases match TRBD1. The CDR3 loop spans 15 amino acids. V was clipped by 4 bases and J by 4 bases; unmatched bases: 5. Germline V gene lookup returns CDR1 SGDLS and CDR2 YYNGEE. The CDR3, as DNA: TGTGCCAGCAGCCCTGGACAGGGGGGGAATCAGCCCCAGCATTTT. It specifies CASSPGQGGNQPQHF.

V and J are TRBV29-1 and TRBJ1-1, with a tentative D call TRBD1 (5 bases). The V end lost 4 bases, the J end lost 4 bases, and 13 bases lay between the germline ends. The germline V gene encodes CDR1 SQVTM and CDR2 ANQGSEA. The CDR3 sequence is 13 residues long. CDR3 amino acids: CSVARGSGTEAFF. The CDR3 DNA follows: TGCAGCGTTGCAAGGGGCTCGGGCACTGAAGCTTTCTTT.

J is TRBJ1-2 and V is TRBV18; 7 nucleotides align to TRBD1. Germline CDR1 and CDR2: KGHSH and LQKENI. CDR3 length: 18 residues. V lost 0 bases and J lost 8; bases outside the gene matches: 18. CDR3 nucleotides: TGTGCCAGCTCACCACCGGTCAGGGGGGTAGAGTGGCTAAGCGGCTACACCTTC. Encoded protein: CASSPPVRGVEWLSGYTF.

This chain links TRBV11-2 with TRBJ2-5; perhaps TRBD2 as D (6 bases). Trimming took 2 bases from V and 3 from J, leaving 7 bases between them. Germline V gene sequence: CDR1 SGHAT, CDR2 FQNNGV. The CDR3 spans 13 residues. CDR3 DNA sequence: TGTGCCAGCAGCTTATCGGGAGAAGAGACCCAGTACTTC. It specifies CASSLSGEETQYF.

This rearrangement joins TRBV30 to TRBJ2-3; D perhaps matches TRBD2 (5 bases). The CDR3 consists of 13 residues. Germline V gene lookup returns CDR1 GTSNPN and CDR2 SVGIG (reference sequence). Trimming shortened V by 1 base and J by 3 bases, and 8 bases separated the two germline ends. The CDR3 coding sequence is TGTGCCTGGAGTGCCGGACTGACAGATACGCAGTATTTT. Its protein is CAWSAGLTDTQYF.

The DNA of the CDR3 is TGTGCCAGCAGTTTCCCTGGTAGCAGTCGGGGGCCCCAGCATTTT. Its translation: CASSFPGSSRGPQHF. The chain employs TRBV28 and TRBJ1-5; D uncertain. V lost 3 bases and J lost 9, with 18 bases in between. The CDR3 extends over 15 amino acids. Germline CDR1 MDHEN, CDR2 SYDVKM.

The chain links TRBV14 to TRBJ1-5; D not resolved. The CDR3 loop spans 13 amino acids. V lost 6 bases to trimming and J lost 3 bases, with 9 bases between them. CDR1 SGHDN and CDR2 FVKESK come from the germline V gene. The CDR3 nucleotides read TGTGCCAGCAGTTGGACCACCAATCAGCCCCAGCATTTT. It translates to CASSWTTNQPQHF.

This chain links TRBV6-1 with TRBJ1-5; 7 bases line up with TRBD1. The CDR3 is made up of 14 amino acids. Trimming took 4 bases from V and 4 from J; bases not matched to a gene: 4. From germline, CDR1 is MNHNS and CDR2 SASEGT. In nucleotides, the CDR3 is TGTGCCAGCAGTGTGACAGGGAGAAATCAGCCCCAGCATTTT. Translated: CASSVTGRNQPQHF.